The present TCR beta chain was sequenced within a study of blood T cell repertoires in COVID-19. In its sample, this clone was seen once. The ends were cut back, 6 bases at V and 3 bases at J, with 11 bases in the middle. CDR3 length: 13 residues. Per the germline V gene, CDR1 is SNHLY and CDR2 is FYNNEI. Original processing notes: Counts of nucleated cells, estimated from reference gene primer amplification, were obtained. Data came from immunoSEQ multiplex PCR; TCRdb stores just in-frame clones and leaves some out. Clone size and V and J calls were adopted from that table, with D and trimming inferred from the DNA. The sample consists of about 170,000 clones, around nine tenths of them appearing once. Those enrolled, adults aged about 18 to 89 years, came from about two dozen US areas. Participants were placed into cohorts based on the clinical history they reported. Recovery meant two consecutive negative NP/OP PCR tests, professional clearance, or resolved symptoms.

The V and J genes are TRBV2 and TRBJ1-2, with D possibly being TRBD1 (6 bases). Sequenced sample: PBMCs or T cells enriched from blood (not recorded which). The source is a young woman who had recovered from COVID-19. CDR3 in DNA: TGTGCCAGCAGCCCCAGGGGCTACTATGGCTACACCTTC. Protein product: CASSPRGYYGYTF.